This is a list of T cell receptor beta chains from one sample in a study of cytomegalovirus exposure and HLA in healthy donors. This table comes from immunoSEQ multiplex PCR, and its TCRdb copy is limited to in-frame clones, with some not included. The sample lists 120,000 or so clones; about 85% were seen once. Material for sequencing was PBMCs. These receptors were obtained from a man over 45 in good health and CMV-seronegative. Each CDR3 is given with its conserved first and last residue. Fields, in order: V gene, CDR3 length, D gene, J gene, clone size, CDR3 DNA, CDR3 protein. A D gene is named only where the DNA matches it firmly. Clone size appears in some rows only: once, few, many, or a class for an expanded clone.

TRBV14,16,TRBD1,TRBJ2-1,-,TGTGCCAGCAGCGAGGGACAGTCCGGGACCTACAATGAGCAGTTCTTC,CASSEGQSGTYNEQFF
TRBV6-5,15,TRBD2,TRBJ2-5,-,TGTGCCAGCAGCTTCCGACTAGCTGGGTCGGAGACCCAGTACTTC,CASSFRLAGSETQYF
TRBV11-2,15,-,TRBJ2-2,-,TGTGCCAGCAGTTCAGACAGGTCGAACACCGGGGAGCTGTTTTTT,CASSSDRSNTGELFF
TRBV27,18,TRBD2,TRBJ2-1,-,TGTGCCAGCAGCCCTGCTCCCGCCGGGACTAGCTACTACAATGAGCAGTTCTTC,CASSPAPAGTSYYNEQFF
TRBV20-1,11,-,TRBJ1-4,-,TGCAGTGCTTTCCGTAATGAAAAACTGTTTTTT,CSAFRNEKLFF
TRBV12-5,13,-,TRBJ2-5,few,TGTGCTAGTGGTTTGCCGACGGGAGAGACCCAGTACTTC,CASGLPTGETQYF
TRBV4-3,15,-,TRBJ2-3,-,TGCGCCAGCAGCCAAGATCTAGGGAGTTCGGATACGCAGTATTTT,CASSQDLGSSDTQYF
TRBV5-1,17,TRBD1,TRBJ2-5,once,TGCGCCAGCAGCTGGGGCCTACAGGGGACCCGTGAAGAGACCCAGTACTTC,CASSWGLQGTREETQYF
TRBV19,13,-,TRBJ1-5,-,TGTGCCAGTAGTATACGCAGGAATCAGCCCCAGCATTTT,CASSIRRNQPQHF
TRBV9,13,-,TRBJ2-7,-,TGTGCCAGCAGCGCCGTACTAGGGAGCGAGCAGTACTTC,CASSAVLGSEQYF
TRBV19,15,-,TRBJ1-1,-,TGTGCCAGTAGTCGGGGCGTGGGGGCTCGGACTGAAGCTTTCTTT,CASSRGVGARTEAFF
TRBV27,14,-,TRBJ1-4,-,TGTGCCAGCAGTTTACTTGGGGGCATGGAAAAACTGTTTTTT,CASSLLGGMEKLFF
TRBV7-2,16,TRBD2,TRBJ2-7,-,TGTGCCAGCAGCCGCGGAGGACTAGCGGGAGGCTACGAGCAGTACTTC,CASSRGGLAGGYEQYF
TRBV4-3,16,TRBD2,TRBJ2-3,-,TGCGCCAGCAGCCTAGGTGGGCGGGAGTTCACAGATACGCAGTATTTT,CASSLGGREFTDTQYF
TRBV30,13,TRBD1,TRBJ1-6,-,TGTGCCTGGAGTGTACAGGGGGATTCACCCCTCCACTTT,CAWSVQGDSPLHF
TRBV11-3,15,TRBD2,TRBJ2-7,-,TGTGCCAGCAGCTTAGGGGGACTAGCGGGTGAGGAGCAGTACTTC,CASSLGGLAGEEQYF
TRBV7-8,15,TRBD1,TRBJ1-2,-,TGTGCCAGCAGCTTAGCTGGGCAGGGGGAATATGGCTACACCTTC,CASSLAGQGEYGYTF
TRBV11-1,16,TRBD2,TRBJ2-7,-,TGTGCCAGCAGCTTAGCGGCTAGCGGGGTCTCCTACGAGCAGTACTTC,CASSLAASGVSYEQYF
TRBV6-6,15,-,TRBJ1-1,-,TGTGCCAGCAGTTACCCAGCCGAGGGTAACACTGAAGCTTTCTTT,CASSYPAEGNTEAFF
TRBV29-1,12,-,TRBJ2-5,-,TGCAGCGTTGGGGGCCCAAGGGGGACCCAGTACTTC,CSVGGPRGTQYF
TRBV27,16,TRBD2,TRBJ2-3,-,TGTGCCAGCAGTTTAATGGCGGGGGGAAGCACAGATACGCAGTATTTT,CASSLMAGGSTDTQYF